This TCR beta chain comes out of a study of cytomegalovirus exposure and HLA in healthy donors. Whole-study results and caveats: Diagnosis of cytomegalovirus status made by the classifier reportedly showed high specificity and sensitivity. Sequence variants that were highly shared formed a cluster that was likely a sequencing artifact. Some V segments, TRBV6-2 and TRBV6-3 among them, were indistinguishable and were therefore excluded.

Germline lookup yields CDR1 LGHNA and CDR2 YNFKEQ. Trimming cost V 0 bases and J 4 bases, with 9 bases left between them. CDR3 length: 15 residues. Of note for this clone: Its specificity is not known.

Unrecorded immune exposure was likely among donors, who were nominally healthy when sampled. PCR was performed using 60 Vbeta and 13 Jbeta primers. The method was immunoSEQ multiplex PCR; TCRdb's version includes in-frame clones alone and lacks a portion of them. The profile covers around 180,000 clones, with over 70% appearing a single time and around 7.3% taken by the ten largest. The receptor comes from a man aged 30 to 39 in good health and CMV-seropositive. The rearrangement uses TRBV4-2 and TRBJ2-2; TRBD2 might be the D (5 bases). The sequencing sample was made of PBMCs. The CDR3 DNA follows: TGTGCCAGCAGCCAAGATACTAGTGGCACCGGGGAGCTGTTTTTT. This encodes CASSQDTSGTGELFF.